Presented here are 24 T cell receptor beta chains from one specimen sequenced in a study of blood T cell repertoires in COVID-19. TCRdb's table, derived via immunoSEQ multiplex PCR, lists solely in-frame clones and lacks some. The sample includes some 220,000 clones, roughly 80% seen only once; the top ten take around a sixth. Specimen: peripheral blood. The receptor source for this set is an elderly woman with active or convalescent COVID-19.

V is TRBV4-1 and J is TRBJ2-5; D may be TRBD1 (6 bases). Germline V gene lookup returns CDR1 MGHRA and CDR2 YSYEKL. The CDR3 covers 14 residues. Trimming cost V 1 base and J 3 bases, with 9 bases left between them. CDR3 sequence reads: CASSQVPGEETQYF. CDR3 bases: TGCGCCAGCAGCCAAGTCCCAGGGGAAGAGACCCAGTACTTC.

This chain links TRBV4-3 with TRBJ2-3; 7 bases map to TRBD1. V dropped 2 bases and J dropped 2; count of bases not matched to a gene: 10. CDR3 length: 17 amino acids. CDR1 and CDR2 (germline): LGHNA, YSLEER. CDR3 in DNA: TGCGCCAGCAGCCAACAACCGGGACAGCAATTCACAGATACGCAGTATTTT. Translating gives CASSQQPGQQFTDTQYF.

The chain carries TRBV5-4 and TRBJ2-7; D uncertain. CDR3 length equals 13 residues. V was shortened by 2 bases and J by 6 bases, with 12 bases between the two germline ends. Germline CDR1 reads SGHNT; CDR2 reads YYREEE (reference sequence). The CDR3 DNA reads TGTGCCAGCAGCTTTTCTCTCTTCTCCGAGCAGTACTTC. Protein product: CASSFSLFSEQYF.

The rearrangement links TRBV5-1 to TRBJ2-2, with 12 bases fitting TRBD1. With 1 base clipped from V and 7 bases from J, the junction kept 11 bases outside the gene matches. The V gene's germline CDR1 is SGHRS and CDR2 YFSETQ. The CDR3 spans 18 residues. CDR3 sequence: CASSLTPRGQGAHGELFF. CDR3 DNA: TGCGCCAGCAGCTTGACGCCACGGGGACAGGGGGCCCACGGGGAGCTGTTTTTT.

V and J are TRBV18 and TRBJ2-7; perhaps TRBD2 as D (8 bases). The CDR3 has 16 amino acids. V shed 2 bases and J shed 0 bases, with 14 bases lying between them. Germline V lookup: CDR1 KGHSH, CDR2 LQKENI. CDR3 in amino acids: CASSPTGGGPSYEQYF. The CDR3 DNA is TGTGCCAGCTCACCAACGGGAGGGGGCCCCTCCTACGAGCAGTACTTC.

The V gene is TRBV30, the J gene TRBJ2-1; 8 bases match TRBD2. The J segment lost 0 bases and the V segment lost 5 bases, leaving 15 bases of the junction unmatched. CDR3 length: 18 amino acids. CDR1 and CDR2 (germline): GTSNPN, SVGIG (reference sequence). CDR3 in amino acids: CAWGPWRGVRSSYNEQFF. The CDR3, as DNA: TGTGCCTGGGGTCCCTGGCGGGGGGTAAGAAGCTCCTACAATGAGCAGTTCTTC.

The rearrangement uses TRBV4-3 and TRBJ1-5; D not certain. V lost 2 bases and J 6 bases, leaving 8 bases between the germline ends. Germline V gene data show CDR1 as LGHNA and CDR2 as YSLEER. This CDR3 spans 13 amino acids. CDR3 DNA: TGCGCCAGCAGCCAACAGGAACGTCAGCCCCAGCATTTT. This codes for CASSQQERQPQHF.

The gene calls are TRBV23-1 and TRBJ1-3; 11 nucleotides align to TRBD1. TRBV23-1 is labeled an ORF, and its function is uncertain. This CDR3 spans 22 amino acids. Losses at the gene ends were 2 bases for V and 0 bases for J; bases not matched to a gene: 18. The CDR3 loop reads CASSQTGPDRGREGYSGNTIYF. CDR3 coding DNA: TGCGCCAGCAGTCAAACCGGCCCGGACAGGGGGCGCGAAGGGTACTCTGGAAACACCATATATTTT.

The gene calls are TRBV11-2 and TRBJ1-1, with 7 bases aligning to TRBD1. The CDR3 contains 16 residues. J was trimmed by 2 bases and V by 5 bases; bases with no gene match: 11. Looked up from germline, CDR1 is SGHAT and CDR2 is FQNNGV. CDR3 DNA sequence: TGTGCCAGCAGCCTGGGGCGGCACAGGGGAAACACTGAAGCTTTCTTT. Its translation is CASSLGRHRGNTEAFF.

CDR3 coding DNA: TGTGCCAGCAGCTTTGCGAGGAAATCTAGCACAGATACGCAGTATTTT. Translation: CASSFARKSSTDTQYF. J is TRBJ2-3 and V is TRBV7-8; no reliable D call. Deletions cut 3 bases from V and 0 bases from J, with 13 bases between. This CDR3 is built from 16 residues. Germline CDR1 SGHVS, CDR2 FQNEAQ.

The V call is TRBV6-5, the J call TRBJ2-5, with D perhaps TRBD2 (5 bases). CDR1 and CDR2 from the germline V gene are MNHEY and SVGAGI. CDR3 size: 14 residues. V was clipped by 1 base and J by 4 bases, with 10 bases between them. The CDR3 sequence is CASSYLISGETQYF. The DNA for the CDR3 is TGTGCCAGCAGTTACTTGATAAGCGGAGAGACCCAGTACTTC.

Note on this clone: The identical CDR3 is also encoded by other nucleotide sequences in the sample. In DNA, the CDR3 is TGTGCCAGCTCCCCGACAGATACGCAGTATTTT. It translates to CASSPTDTQYF. The genes are TRBV18 and TRBJ2-3; no clear D. The V end was cut by 6 bases, the J end by 3 bases, with 4 bases between. The germline V gene has CDR1 KGHSH and CDR2 LQKENI. CDR3 length equals 11 residues.

The CDR3 is CASSEAQGTQYF. The CDR3 nucleotides are TGTGCCAGCAGTGAAGCGCAGGGGACCCAGTACTTC. The J gene is TRBJ2-5, the V gene TRBV2, with D tentatively TRBD1 (5 bases). Trimming pared 0 bases from V and 7 bases from J, leaving 6 bases between. Germline CDR1 is SNHLY and CDR2 is FYNNEI. The CDR3 is made up of 12 amino acids.

The chain recombines TRBV5-1 with TRBJ2-3; D remains unclear. V was pared by 3 bases and J by 2 bases, with 4 bases between. Per the germline V gene, CDR1 is SGHRS and CDR2 is YFSETQ. This CDR3 has 12 residues. The CDR3: CASSSLTDTQYF. In DNA form, the CDR3 reads TGCGCCAGCAGCTCCCTCACAGATACGCAGTATTTT.

The rearrangement joins TRBV24-1 to TRBJ2-3, with 7 bases fitting TRBD2. Germline V gives CDR1 KGHDR, CDR2 SFDVKD. With V trimmed by 4 bases and J by 6 bases, 6 bases remained unmatched. This CDR3 is built from 14 residues. As DNA, the CDR3 is TGTGCCACCAGTGACCGCCGGGAGGTGGATACGCAGTATTTT. Its translation: CATSDRREVDTQYF.

The rearrangement links TRBV10-3 to TRBJ1-2; possibly TRBD1 for D (5 bases). CDR3 length: 12 residues. Deletions cut 2 bases from V and 5 bases from J, with 6 bases between. From germline, CDR1 is ENHRY and CDR2 SYGVKD. CDR3 DNA: TGTGCCATCAGTGAGGACAGATATGGCTACACCTTC. Protein product: CAISEDRYGYTF.

V usage is TRBV7-3 and J usage is TRBJ1-6; D perhaps matches TRBD1 (5 bases). The V end lost 1 base, the J end lost 9 bases, and 10 bases lay between the germline ends. Germline V gives CDR1 SGHTA, CDR2 FQGTGA. The CDR3 runs 14 residues. The CDR3 loop is CASSLRAGFSPLHF. Here the CDR3 DNA reads TGTGCCAGCAGCTTAAGGGCAGGGTTTTCACCCCTCCACTTT.

The rearrangement joins TRBV7-2 to TRBJ1-4; D gene ambiguous. This CDR3 is 12 amino acids long. Trimming shortened V by 1 base and J by 7 bases, and 4 bases separated the two germline ends. Germline lookup yields CDR1 SGHTA and CDR2 FQGNSA. The CDR3: CASSLEREKLFF. Written as DNA, the CDR3 is TGTGCCAGCAGCTTAGAGCGTGAAAAACTGTTTTTT.

The chain employs TRBV12-3 or TRBV12-4 and TRBJ1-1, with TRBD1 as a possible D gene (6 bases). V was shortened by 6 bases and J by 7 bases, with 15 bases between the two germline ends. CDR3 length: 13 amino acids. The CDR3 nucleotides read TGTGCCAGCAGGAACAGGGAATTGGGTGAAGCTTTCTTT. It encodes CASRNRELGEAFF.

The chain combines TRBV28 with TRBJ1-3; D not certain. Deletions cut 6 bases from V and 2 bases from J, with 11 bases between. The CDR3 consists of 14 residues. Germline values: CDR1 MDHEN, CDR2 SYDVKM. CDR3 residues: CASSSGLPGNTIYF. CDR3 sequence (DNA): TGTGCCAGCAGCAGCGGGCTTCCTGGAAACACCATATATTTT. The whole variable domain, remainder taken from reference TRBV28 and TRBJ1-3, is DVKVTQSSRYLVKRTGEKVFLECVQDMDHENMFWYRQDPGLGLRLIYFSYDVKMKEKGDIPEGYSVSREKKERFSLILESASTNQTSMYLCASSSGLPGNTIYFGEGSWLTVV.

This chain links TRBV5-1 with TRBJ1-2; D unclear. This CDR3 spans 14 amino acids. Trimming stripped 0 bases from V and 6 bases from J, with 12 bases between. Per germline, CDR1 SGHRS and CDR2 YFSETQ. The CDR3 nucleotides read TGCGCCAGCAGCTTGGCGAGGGTATCTGATGGCTACACCTTC. This sequence encodes CASSLARVSDGYTF.

This clone has only a few counts. Other DNA sequences in the same sample also yield this CDR3. The chain combines TRBV10-3 with TRBJ2-7; 7 bases align to TRBD1. Germline V CDR1 and CDR2: ENHRY, SYGVKD. Trimming removed 0 bases from V and 4 bases from J; junction bases left unmatched: 3. This CDR3 is 14 amino acids long. CDR3 loop: CAISESGGGYEQYF. The CDR3, as DNA: TGTGCCATCAGTGAGTCAGGGGGCGGGTACGAGCAGTACTTC.

V and J are TRBV20-1 and TRBJ2-7, with D perhaps matching TRBD1 (6 bases). CDR3 length equals 15 residues. Germline V lookup: CDR1 DFQATT, CDR2 SNEGSKA (reference sequence). Deletions cut 3 bases from V and 1 base from J, with 16 bases between. Here the CDR3 reads CSASPNTGNSYEQYF. The DNA for the CDR3 is TGCAGTGCTAGTCCAAACACAGGGAATTCCTACGAGCAGTACTTC.

The sample holds one count of this clone. The rearrangement uses TRBV19 and TRBJ1-5; D not certain. CDR3 length equals 16 residues. Trimming left V 6 bases short and J 0 bases short, with 15 bases between. The germline gives CDR1 LNHDA, CDR2 SQIVND (reference sequence). The CDR3 sequence: CASSLTGSYSNQPQHF. The CDR3 DNA reads as TGTGCCAGTAGCCTTACGGGGAGTTATAGCAATCAGCCCCAGCATTTT.